Listed here are 30 T cell receptor beta chains from one sample, sequenced in a study of blood T cells in healthy people across ages (dated by TCRdb to 2013 to 2016). Library preparation employed 5' RACE. TCRdb lists the instrument as Illumina HiSeq 2500. A second about 7 to 12 cycle PCR used a sample-barcoded 5' primer and a J-beta primer mix. TCRdb cleaned the public reads at Q25 with fastp, built clones with MiXCR and kept in-frame beta chains. Each entry merges the rows of one CDR3 protein and shows their most common DNA and genes. A total of roughly 1.7 million distinct CDR3 sequences appear in this sample, roughly 32% of them only once. Of the sample, 11% falls within the top ten clones. Input material: blood. Receptors were obtained from a woman aged 25 to 45 in good health.

This chain joins TRBV28 and TRBJ2-1, with D perhaps given as TRBD1 or TRBD2 (5 bases each). Germline loops: CDR1 MDHEN, CDR2 SYDVKM. V shed 4 bases and J shed 7 bases, with 20 bases lying between them. There are 16 residues in the CDR3. The CDR3: CASSSLRDASGNEQFF. The CDR3, as DNA: TGTGCCAGCAGTTCCCTCCGGGACGCCTCGGGAAATGAGCAGTTCTTC.

The V gene is TRBV12-3 or TRBV12-4, the J gene TRBJ2-7; TRBD2 is a possible D gene (6 bases). The CDR3 runs to 12 residues. Trimming pared 7 bases from V and 2 bases from J, leaving 9 bases between. The DNA of the CDR3 is TGTGCCAGCACTGGCGGGACCTACGAGCAGTACTTC. Its protein is CASTGGTYEQYF.

V and J are TRBV7-9 and TRBJ1-2; maybe TRBD1 (6 bases). Germline values: CDR1 SEHNR, CDR2 FQNEAQ (reference sequence). There are 15 residues in the CDR3. V was clipped by 4 bases and J by 4 bases, with 16 bases between them. This CDR3 is CASSSPRDTTYGYTF. CDR3 nucleotide sequence: TGTGCCAGCAGCTCCCCCCGGGACACGACCTATGGCTACACCTTC. Together with reference TRBV7-9 and TRBJ1-2, the CDR3 gives the full variable domain: DTGVSQNPRHKITKRGQNVTFRCDPISEHNRLYWYRQTLGQGPEFLTYFQNEAQLEKSRLLSDRFSAERPKGSFSTLEIQRTEQGDSAMYLCASSSPRDTTYGYTFGSGTRLTVV.

This clonotype was recorded many times. The genes are TRBV7-2 and TRBJ2-5; 9 positions match TRBD2. This CDR3 spans 16 amino acids. Germline V CDR1 and CDR2: SGHTA, FQGNSA. V dropped 5 bases and J dropped 5; count of bases not matched to a gene: 12. CDR3 in amino acids: CASSPLKRGAVETQYF. The CDR3 DNA sequence: TGTGCCAGCAGCCCGCTTAAGCGGGGGGCGGTGGAGACCCAGTACTTC.

V is TRBV15 and J is TRBJ2-1; D remains ambiguous. The ends were cut back, 5 bases at V and 5 bases at J, with 10 bases in the middle. The germline V gene has CDR1 LNHNV and CDR2 YYDKDF (reference sequence). CDR3 size: 13 residues. The CDR3 spells CATSADLNNEQFF. The DNA of the CDR3 is TGTGCCACCAGCGCCGACCTAAACAATGAGCAGTTCTTC.

The chain joins TRBV5-4 to TRBJ2-5; possibly TRBD1 or TRBD2 for D (7 bases each). Germline V gives CDR1 SGHNT, CDR2 YYREEE (reference sequence). The V and J ends lost 4 bases and 3 bases respectively, with 13 bases between them. The CDR3 contains 14 residues. The CDR3 is CASSEGGTEETQYF. The CDR3 DNA reads as TGTGCCAGCAGCGAGGGAGGGACAGAAGAGACCCAGTACTTC.

This sequence joins TRBV13 and TRBJ2-3; a possible D gene is TRBD2 (7 bases). CDR1 is PRHDT and CDR2 is FYEKMQ in the germline V gene (reference sequence). Trimming took 5 bases from V and 2 from J, leaving 14 bases between them. The CDR3 loop spans 15 amino acids. The CDR3 coding sequence is TGTGCCAGCAGCCCCCCGGGGGGACACACAGATACGCAGTATTTT. Amino acid sequence: CASSPPGGHTDTQYF.

Concerning this clonotype: This may be a read error, as it is one base from a much larger clone. The genes are TRBV20-1 and TRBJ2-3; 12 positions match TRBD2. From germline, CDR1 is DFQATT and CDR2 SNEGSKA (reference sequence). V lost 5 bases and J lost 7; bases outside the gene matches: 7. This CDR3 contains 14 residues. CDR3 sequence reads: CSAPSSGRANTQYF. The DNA of the CDR3 is TGCAGTGCTCCTTCTAGCGGGAGGGCCAATACGCAGTATTTT.

The genes are TRBV20-1 and TRBJ1-2; no definite D call. The V gene's germline CDR1 is DFQATT and CDR2 SNEGSKA (reference sequence). V lost 5 bases, J lost 7 bases, and 17 bases lay in between. The CDR3 is made up of 13 amino acids. CDR3 loop: CSAGDVPGSGYTF. The DNA for the CDR3 is TGCAGTGCTGGGGATGTTCCTGGGAGTGGCTACACCTTC.

The chain uses TRBV30 and TRBJ1-5; 8 bases are shared with TRBD1. The CDR3 length is 16 residues. CDR1 and CDR2 (germline): GTSNPN, SVGIG (reference sequence). V lost 2 bases to trimming and J lost 2 bases; unmatched junction nucleotides: 8. The CDR3 is CAWSSQGARGNQPQHF. CDR3 in DNA: TGTGCCTGGAGTTCCCAGGGGGCTAGGGGCAATCAGCCCCAGCATTTT. Filled out from reference TRBV30 and TRBJ1-5, the complete variable domain reads SQTIHQWPATLVQPVGSPLSLECTVEGTSNPNLYWYRQAAGRGLQLLFYSVGIGQISSEVPQNLSASRPQDRQFILSSKKLLLSDSGFYLCAWSSQGARGNQPQHFGDGTRLSIL.

This clonotype was seen a few times. The chain employs TRBV20-1 and TRBJ2-7; D possibly uses TRBD1 or TRBD2 (6 bases each). The CDR3 contains 14 residues. Germline V lookup: CDR1 DFQATT, CDR2 SNEGSKA (reference sequence). V gave up 3 bases and J gave up 6 bases, with 18 bases separating them. The CDR3 nucleotides are TGCAGTGCTAGTCGGGGGCTCAATCGTATCGAGCAGTACTTC. It is translated as CSASRGLNRIEQYF.

The rearrangement joins TRBV19 to TRBJ2-5; 7 nucleotides align to TRBD1. Germline-derived CDR1 and CDR2 are LNHDA and SQIVND (reference sequence). Trimming at V came to 1 base and at J to 9 bases, leaving 8 bases not matched to a gene. This CDR3 spans 14 amino acids. CDR3 nucleotide sequence: TGTGCCAGTAGTATAGGGGAAGGCCAGGGGGCCCAGTACTTC. Translation gives CASSIGEGQGAQYF.

This clonotype was counted a few times. The chain links TRBV14 to TRBJ2-1, with D uncertain. Trimming shortened V by 0 bases and J by 4 bases, and 10 bases separated the two germline ends. This CDR3 has 15 residues. Per germline, CDR1 SGHDN and CDR2 FVKESK. The CDR3 sequence: CASSQDFGFYNEQFF. For the CDR3, the DNA is TGTGCCAGCAGCCAAGATTTTGGCTTTTACAATGAGCAGTTCTTC.

This chain links TRBV29-1 with TRBJ2-7; D possibly corresponds to TRBD2 (6 bases). V dropped 7 bases and J dropped 2 bases, with 9 bases sitting between them. The germline CDR1 and CDR2 sequences are SQVTM and ANQGSEA. This CDR3 spans 11 amino acids. For the CDR3, the DNA is TGCAGCGGCGGGGATACCTACGAGCAGTACTTC. Translation gives CSGGDTYEQYF.

CDR3 DNA sequence: TGTGCCAGCAGTGATGGGTCCTGGGAGGGCTACACCTTC. This encodes CASSDGSWEGYTF. The genes are TRBV25-1 and TRBJ1-2; no clear D gene. The CDR3 runs to 13 residues. The V gene's germline CDR1 is MGHDK and CDR2 SYGVNS. The germline V and J ends were trimmed by 3 bases and 8 bases, with 13 bases remaining between them.

This clonotype has a count of ten or more. The rearrangement links TRBV29-1 to TRBJ2-7; 8 bases line up with TRBD1. V lost 1 base to trimming and J lost 5 bases; unmatched junction nucleotides: 7. The CDR3 runs to 14 residues. Germline assignment: CDR1 SQVTM and CDR2 ANQGSEA. CDR3 sequence: CSVEGPGQVNEQYF. CDR3 in DNA: TGCAGCGTTGAAGGACCGGGACAGGTAAACGAGCAGTACTTC.

The chain is built from TRBV20-1 and TRBJ2-7, with 9 bases lining up with TRBD2. This CDR3 has 15 residues. Germline CDR1 DFQATT, CDR2 SNEGSKA (reference sequence). Trimming took 2 bases from V and 0 from J; bases not matched to a gene: 5. The CDR3, as DNA: TGCAGTGCTAGACCTTTAGCGGGAGCCTCCTACGAGCAGTACTTC. Protein: CSARPLAGASYEQYF.

V is TRBV21-1 and J is TRBJ1-6; the table calls TRBD1, which could not be checked here. TRBV21-1 constitutes a pseudogene. The CDR3 length is 16 residues. In nucleotides, the CDR3 is TGTGCCAGCAGCAAAGGGATACAGGGTAGTAGTTCACCCCTCCACTTT. Protein: CASSKGIQGSSSPLHF.

This clonotype was counted between two and nine times. V gene TRBV3-1 combines with J gene TRBJ1-2, with 9 bases identical to TRBD1. J was trimmed by 8 bases and V by 4 bases; bases with no gene match: 11. The CDR3 has 15 residues. The germline gives CDR1 LGHDT, CDR2 YNNKEL (reference sequence). CDR3 protein: CASSRGTGLARGYTF. In nucleotides, the CDR3 is TGTGCCAGCAGCCGGGGGACAGGGCTGGCGAGGGGCTACACCTTC.

J is TRBJ2-3 and V is TRBV28; 8 positions match TRBD2. Germline loops: CDR1 MDHEN, CDR2 SYDVKM. V lost 8 bases and J lost 3; bases outside the gene matches: 7. The CDR3 loop spans 14 amino acids. CDR3 in DNA: TGTGCCAGCGGCGGGGGGCGTGGGACAGATACGCAGTATTTT. It translates to CASGGGRGTDTQYF.

In its sample, this clonotype was seen many times. In DNA, the CDR3 is TGCGCCAGCAGCACAGGAATAGCATTGGAGACCCAGTACTTC. This gives the protein CASSTGIALETQYF. The chain recombines TRBV4-1 with TRBJ2-5, with D perhaps matching TRBD1 (5 bases). Trimming removed 5 bases from V and 5 bases from J, with 15 bases in between. Germline V gives CDR1 MGHRA, CDR2 YSYEKL. This CDR3 region has 14 residues.

This clonotype appeared a few times. The gene calls are TRBV2 and TRBJ2-3; the D call may be TRBD1 or TRBD2 (5 bases each). The germline gives CDR1 SNHLY, CDR2 FYNNEI. Trimming pared 1 base from V and 6 bases from J, leaving 14 bases between. There are 15 residues in the CDR3. The CDR3 reads CASSEDGWDVDTQYF. CDR3 nucleotide sequence: TGTGCCAGCAGTGAAGATGGGTGGGACGTCGATACGCAGTATTTT.

Worth noting for this clonotype: Germline and junction disagree at one end, which may indicate a read error. The chain employs TRBV5-1 and TRBJ1-2; D uncertain. CDR3 size: 15 residues. The germline gives CDR1 SGHRS, CDR2 YFSETQ. For the CDR3, the DNA is TGTGCCAGCAGCCTGGAGGCAGGAGCTAACTATGGCTACACCTTC. Its protein product is CASSLEAGANYGYTF.

Many counts were recorded for this clonotype. The genes are TRBV30 and TRBJ2-1; D gene uncertain. Trimming stripped 0 bases from V and 4 bases from J, with 10 bases between. CDR3 size: 14 residues. Germline V gene data show CDR1 as GTSNPN and CDR2 as SVGIG (reference sequence). The CDR3 DNA reads TGTGCCTGGAGTGTCAGAGCGTCTTACAATGAGCAGTTCTTC. Its translation: CAWSVRASYNEQFF.

This rearrangement joins TRBV20-1 to TRBJ1-2; 8 bases align to TRBD1. The CDR3 is made up of 16 amino acids. In germline, CDR1 is DFQATT, CDR2 SNEGSKA (reference sequence). The junction had 10 bases not matched to a gene; V was cut back by 0 bases and J by 4 bases. The CDR3 reads CSARDLQGATTYGYTF. In DNA form, the CDR3 reads TGCAGTGCTAGAGATCTCCAGGGGGCCACTACCTATGGCTACACCTTC.

The genes are TRBV20-1 and TRBJ2-1, with D perhaps TRBD1 (5 bases). V lost 6 bases to trimming and J lost 2 bases, with 11 bases between them. The CDR3 sequence is 13 residues long. Per germline, CDR1 DFQATT and CDR2 SNEGSKA (reference sequence). The CDR3 here is CSAGEGTYNEQFF. The CDR3 DNA is TGCAGTGCAGGGGAAGGGACCTACAATGAGCAGTTCTTC.

The chain links TRBV5-4 to TRBJ2-5, with a possible D match to TRBD2 (6 bases). The DNA end lines up better with TRBJ2-7; the J call may be wrong. This CDR3 is 15 amino acids long. Germline V gene lookup returns CDR1 SGHNT and CDR2 YYREEE (reference sequence). CDR3: CASSLLAGQAYEQYF. The CDR3 nucleotides are TGTGCCAGCAGCTTGCTGGCGGGGCAAGCCTACGAGCAGTACTTC.

This clonotype has a handful of counts. The chain recombines TRBV5-1 with TRBJ2-7; a possible D gene is TRBD2 (5 bases). CDR3 length equals 14 residues. Germline V gene sequence: CDR1 SGHRS, CDR2 YFSETQ. CDR3 residues: CDAGVRVAMYEQYF. The CDR3 nucleotides read TGCGACGCGGGCGTCCGGGTGGCTATGTACGAGCAGTACTTC.

Comments on this clonotype: At one end, the junction sequence differs from germline, possibly due to a read error. The rearrangement uses TRBV11-2 and TRBJ2-3; D is perhaps TRBD1 (8 bases). Germline V gene lookup returns CDR1 SGHAT and CDR2 FQNNGV. The CDR3 contains 17 residues. CDR3 sequence: CASSVDPTGAGRDTQYF. The CDR3 nucleotides read TGTGCCAGCAGCGTAGACCCGACAGGGGCGGGGAGGGACACGCAGTATTTT.

The chain links TRBV5-1 to TRBJ2-3, with no clear D. CDR1 is SGHRS, CDR2 YFSETQ, per germline. CDR3 length: 16 residues. V lost 1 base and J lost 1, with 13 bases in between. CDR3 amino acids: CASSLKGIRGTDTQYF. The CDR3 DNA is TGCGCCAGCAGCTTGAAAGGGATCCGTGGCACAGATACGCAGTATTTT.